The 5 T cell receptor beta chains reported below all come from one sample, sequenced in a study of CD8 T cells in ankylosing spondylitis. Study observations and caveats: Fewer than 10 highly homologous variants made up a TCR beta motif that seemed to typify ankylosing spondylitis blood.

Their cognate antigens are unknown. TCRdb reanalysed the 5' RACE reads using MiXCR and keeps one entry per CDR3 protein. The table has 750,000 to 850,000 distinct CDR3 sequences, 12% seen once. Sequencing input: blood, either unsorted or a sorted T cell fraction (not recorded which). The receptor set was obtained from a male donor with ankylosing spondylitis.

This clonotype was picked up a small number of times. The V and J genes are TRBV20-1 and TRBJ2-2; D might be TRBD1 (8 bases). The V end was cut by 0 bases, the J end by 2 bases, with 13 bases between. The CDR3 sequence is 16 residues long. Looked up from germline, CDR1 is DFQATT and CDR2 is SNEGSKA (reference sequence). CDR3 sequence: CSARDYRGGNTGELFF. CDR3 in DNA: TGCAGTGCTAGAGATTACAGGGGGGGCAACACCGGGGAGCTGTTTTTT.

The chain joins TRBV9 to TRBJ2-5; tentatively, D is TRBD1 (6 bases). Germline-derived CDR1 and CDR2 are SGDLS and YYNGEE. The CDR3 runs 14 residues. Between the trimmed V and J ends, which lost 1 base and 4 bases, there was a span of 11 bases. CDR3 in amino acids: CASSVRGKPETQYF. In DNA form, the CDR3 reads TGTGCCAGCAGCGTAAGGGGGAAGCCAGAGACCCAGTACTTC.

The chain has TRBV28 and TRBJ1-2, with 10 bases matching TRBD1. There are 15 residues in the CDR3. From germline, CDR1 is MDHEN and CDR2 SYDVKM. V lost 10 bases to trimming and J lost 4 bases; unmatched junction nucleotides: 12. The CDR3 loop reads CATRDRGPHTYGYTF. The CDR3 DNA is TGTGCCACCCGGGACAGGGGTCCTCATACCTATGGCTACACCTTC.

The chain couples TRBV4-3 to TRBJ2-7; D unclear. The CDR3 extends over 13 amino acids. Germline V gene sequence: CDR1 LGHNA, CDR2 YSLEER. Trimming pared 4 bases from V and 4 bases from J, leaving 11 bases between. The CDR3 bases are TGCGCCAGCAGCCTTTCACCGGGTTACGAGCAGTACTTC. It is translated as CASSLSPGYEQYF.

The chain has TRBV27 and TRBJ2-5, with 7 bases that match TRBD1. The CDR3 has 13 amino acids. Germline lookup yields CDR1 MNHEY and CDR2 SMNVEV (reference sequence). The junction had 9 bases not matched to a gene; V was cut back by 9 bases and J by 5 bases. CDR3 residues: CASRMTGYETQYF. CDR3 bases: TGTGCCAGTCGCATGACAGGGTACGAGACCCAGTACTTC.